These 10 T cell receptor beta chains were all obtained from the same sample, sequenced in a study of T cells in tuberculosis. Data came from immunoSEQ multiplex PCR; TCRdb stores just in-frame clones and leaves some out. The sample records under 40,000 clones, 86% being singletons. Time point of the sample: new active TB diagnosis, blood taken before or within 7 days of starting treatment. The sequencing here drew on PBMCs, taken at tuberculosis diagnosis. These receptor sequences come from an adult with tuberculosis.

This clone was recorded a few times. The CDR3 protein is CASSLSTASSYNEQFF. For the CDR3, the DNA is TGTGCCAGCAGTTTATCGACAGCAAGCTCCTACAATGAGCAGTTCTTC. The chain joins TRBV28 to TRBJ2-1; D may be TRBD1 (5 bases). CDR3 size: 16 residues. Germline loops: CDR1 MDHEN, CDR2 SYDVKM. With 1 base removed from V and 0 bases from J, the gap between germline ends came to 10 bases.

The chain couples TRBV6-6 to TRBJ2-3, with 7 bases lining up with TRBD2. CDR1 and CDR2 (germline): MNHNY, SVGAGI (reference sequence). The CDR3 sequence is 16 residues long. With V trimmed by 2 bases and J by 0 bases, 5 bases remained unmatched. The CDR3 DNA reads as TGTGCCAGCAGTTACCTGGGGGGGAGAAGCACAGATACGCAGTATTTT. Its protein product is CASSYLGGRSTDTQYF.

The chain couples TRBV14 to TRBJ1-2; 10 bases agree with TRBD1. V gave up 4 bases and J gave up 7 bases; unmatched junction bases: 3. Looked up from germline, CDR1 is SGHDN and CDR2 is FVKESK. This CDR3 spans 13 amino acids. CDR3 sequence (DNA): TGTGCCAGCAGCCGAGACAGGGGGCCTGGCTACACCTTC. It is translated as CASSRDRGPGYTF. The whole variable domain, remainder taken from reference TRBV14 and TRBJ1-2, is EAGVTQFPSHSVIEKGQTVTLRCDPISGHDNLYWYRRVMGKEIKFLLHFVKESKQDESGMPNNRFLAERTGGTYSTLKVQPAELEDSGVYFCASSRDRGPGYTFGSGTRLTVV.

The CDR3 DNA follows: TGTGCCAGCAGCCCCCCGGGAGGATCGGGGAGTGAAGCTTTCTTT. Encoded protein: CASSPPGGSGSEAFF. V and J are TRBV7-3 and TRBJ1-1; D call uncertain. Looked up from germline, CDR1 is SGHTA and CDR2 is FQGTGA. Trimming took off 5 bases at V and 7 bases at J, with 20 bases between the two ends. This CDR3 has 15 amino acids.

This clone appeared a few times. This chain connects TRBV13 to TRBJ2-3, with D perhaps TRBD2 (5 bases). V was clipped by 6 bases and J by 8 bases, with 15 bases between them. The CDR3 contains 13 residues. Germline V gives CDR1 PRHDT, CDR2 FYEKMQ (reference sequence). The chain's CDR3 is CASRLASKSTQYF. In DNA form, the CDR3 reads TGTGCCAGCAGACTCGCTAGCAAGAGTACGCAGTATTTT.

This sequence joins TRBV5-6 and TRBJ2-3; TRBD2 matches 9 bases. The V gene end was trimmed by 0 bases and the J gene end by 5 bases; junction bases not matched to a gene: 7. The germline V gene has CDR1 SGHDT and CDR2 YYEEEE. The CDR3 runs to 16 residues. This CDR3 is CASSLVLRGGVDTQYF. DNA of the CDR3: TGTGCCAGCAGCTTGGTGTTGCGGGGGGGCGTAGATACGCAGTATTTT.

The chain joins TRBV7-9 to TRBJ1-5, with D perhaps TRBD1 (5 bases). CDR1 is SEHNR and CDR2 is FQNEAQ in the germline V gene (reference sequence). The CDR3 covers 14 residues. V lost 2 bases and J 5 bases, leaving 10 bases between the germline ends. The CDR3 protein is CASSLRAGHQPQHF. CDR3 nucleotide sequence: TGTGCCAGCAGCTTACGGGCGGGACATCAGCCCCAGCATTTT.

The V gene is TRBV5-4, the J gene TRBJ1-3; the match to TRBD1 covers 10 bases. Trimming cost V 3 bases and J 9 bases; bases outside gene matches: 9. Germline loops: CDR1 SGHNT, CDR2 YYREEE (reference sequence). The CDR3 covers 15 residues. The CDR3, as DNA: TGTGCCAGCAGCTACGGGACAGGGGCAAGGAGCACCATATATTTT. Translating it yields CASSYGTGARSTIYF.

This chain links TRBV9 with TRBJ2-5; 12 bases are shared with TRBD2. The CDR3 has 14 amino acids. The V gene end was trimmed by 3 bases and the J gene end by 5 bases; junction bases not matched to a gene: 2. Germline assignment: CDR1 SGDLS and CDR2 YYNGEE. Here the CDR3 reads CASSGTSGGETQYF. The DNA of the CDR3 is TGTGCCAGCAGCGGTACTAGCGGGGGGGAGACCCAGTACTTC.

The rearrangement links TRBV2 to TRBJ2-3; 8 nucleotides match TRBD2. The V and J ends lost 5 bases and 4 bases, in that order; junction bases with no gene match: 11. CDR1 and CDR2 (germline): SNHLY, FYNNEI. CDR3 length: 16 residues. The CDR3 bases are TGTGCCAGCAGTAGAGGATTCGCGGGAGGCGCAGATACGCAGTATTTT. This translates into CASSRGFAGGADTQYF.